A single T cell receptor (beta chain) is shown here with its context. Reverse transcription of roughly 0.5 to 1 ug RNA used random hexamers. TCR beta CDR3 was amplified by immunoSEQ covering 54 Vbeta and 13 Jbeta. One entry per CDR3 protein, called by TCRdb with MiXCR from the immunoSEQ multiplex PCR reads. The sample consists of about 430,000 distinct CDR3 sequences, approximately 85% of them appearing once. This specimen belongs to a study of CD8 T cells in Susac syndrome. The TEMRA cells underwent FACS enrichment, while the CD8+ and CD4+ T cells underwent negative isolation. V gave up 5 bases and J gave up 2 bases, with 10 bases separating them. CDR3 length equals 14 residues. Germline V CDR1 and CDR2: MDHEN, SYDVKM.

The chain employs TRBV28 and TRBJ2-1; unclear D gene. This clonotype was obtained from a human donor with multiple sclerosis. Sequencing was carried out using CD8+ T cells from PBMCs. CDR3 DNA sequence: TGTGCCAGCAGTACTCTAGAGCCCTACAATGAGCAGTTCTTC. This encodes CASSTLEPYNEQFF.